The 9 T cell receptor beta chains below were found in one sample sequenced in a study of T cells in Graves' hyperthyroidism and ophthalmopathy. Amplified TCR beta CDR3 regions derived from RNA transcripts. The TCR CDR3 was amplified in a first-round RT-PCR using the HTBI primer set. TCRdb analysed the multiplex PCR reads with MiXCR anew, one entry per CDR3 protein. Seen here are about 600,000 distinct CDR3 sequences, 13% to 15% observed once, and the top ten hold about 6.6%. The sample comprised blood. All receptors come from a woman aged 18 to 35 with Graves' ophthalmopathy.

This clonotype was recorded a few times. The chain uses TRBV7-9 and TRBJ1-2; D is unresolved. CDR1 SEHNR and CDR2 FQNEAQ come from the germline V gene (reference sequence). The germline V and J ends were trimmed by 4 bases and 14 bases, with 14 bases remaining between them. The CDR3 loop spans 11 amino acids. The CDR3 sequence: CASSSTTWVTF. For the CDR3, the DNA is TGTGCCAGCAGCTCAACGACTTGGGTAACCTTC.

This clonotype was seen a few times. The chain is built from TRBV9 and TRBJ2-1; perhaps TRBD2 as D (6 bases). The CDR3 consists of 17 residues. Deletions cut 4 bases from V and 0 bases from J, with 17 bases between. The V gene's germline CDR1 is SGDLS and CDR2 YYNGEE. CDR3 sequence: CASSKTGTPHSYNEQFF. CDR3 DNA sequence: TGTGCCAGCAGCAAAACGGGGACTCCACACTCCTACAATGAGCAGTTCTTC. Full variable domain (outside the CDR3, taken from reference TRBV9 and TRBJ2-1): DSGVTQTPKHLITATGQRVTLRCSPRSGDLSVYWYQQSLDQGLQFLIQYYNGEERAKGNILERFSAQQFPDLHSELNLSSLELGDSALYFCASSKTGTPHSYNEQFFGPGTRLTVL.

The table lists this clonotype with many counts. The V gene is TRBV30, the J gene TRBJ1-1; D unclear. Germline V lookup: CDR1 GTSNPN, CDR2 SVGIG (reference sequence). This CDR3 has 15 amino acids. V lost 0 bases to trimming and J lost 6 bases, with 17 bases between them. CDR3 residues: CAWSVSPLHYPEAFF. CDR3 sequence (DNA): TGTGCCTGGAGTGTATCCCCACTCCACTACCCTGAAGCTTTCTTT.

The gene calls are TRBV6-1 and TRBJ2-5; D gene ambiguous. CDR3 length: 11 residues. V was pared by 6 bases and J by 13 bases, with 15 bases between. The germline V gene encodes CDR1 MNHNS and CDR2 SASEGT. This CDR3 reads CASSPTRNMYF. The CDR3 bases are TGTGCCAGCAGCCCCACTCGGAATATGTACTTC.

The rearrangement links TRBV27 to TRBJ2-6; possibly TRBD1 for D (6 bases). The CDR3 runs 19 residues. Trimming removed 3 bases at V and 0 bases at J, with 18 bases between. Germline V gene data show CDR1 as MNHEY and CDR2 as SMNVEV (reference sequence). DNA for the CDR3: TGTGCCAGCAGTTTTCTCAGCAGGGGCCCTATCTCTGGGGCCAACGTCCTGACTTTC. It yields the protein CASSFLSRGPISGANVLTF.

The chain links TRBV5-1 to TRBJ1-1; D perhaps matches TRBD1 (5 bases). Germline V gene sequence: CDR1 SGHRS, CDR2 YFSETQ. The CDR3 runs to 17 residues. V gave up 0 bases and J gave up 2 bases, with 17 bases separating them. The CDR3 DNA sequence: TGCGCCAGCAGCTTGGAAGGCAGGTGGGGGGATAACACTGAAGCTTTCTTT. This gives the protein CASSLEGRWGDNTEAFF.

This clonotype was recorded at least ten times. The chain carries TRBV7-2 and TRBJ2-5, with D possibly called TRBD1 or TRBD2 (6 bases each). CDR1 and CDR2 (germline): SGHTA, FQGNSA. The CDR3 consists of 14 residues. V was shortened by 2 bases and J by 2 bases, with 9 bases between the two germline ends. CDR3 sequence reads: CASSLWRGQETQYF. The CDR3 bases are TGTGCCAGCAGCTTATGGAGGGGGCAAGAGACCCAGTACTTC.

Many counts were recorded for this clonotype. The V call is TRBV27, the J call TRBJ1-2; D is undetermined. The CDR3 sequence is 13 residues long. The V end lost 5 bases, the J end lost 3 bases, and 10 bases lay between the germline ends. Germline CDR1 and CDR2: MNHEY and SMNVEV (reference sequence). The chain's CDR3 is CASSPSGHYGYTF. CDR3 nucleotides: TGTGCCAGCAGTCCATCGGGCCACTATGGCTACACCTTC.

This clonotype was counted only a few times. This chain connects TRBV20-1 to TRBJ2-7; D gene uncertain. V was cut by 3 bases and J by 7 bases, with 16 bases left in between. Germline lookup yields CDR1 DFQATT and CDR2 SNEGSKA (reference sequence). CDR3 length: 13 residues. CDR3 residues: CSASSALGYEQYF. DNA of the CDR3: TGCAGTGCTAGTTCCGCTTTAGGTTATGAGCAGTACTTC.